This TCR beta chain derives from a study of early T cells in non-severe SARS-CoV-2 infection. Germline trimming cut 4 bases from V and 0 bases from J; bases unmatched to any gene: 6. The germline CDR1 and CDR2 sequences are SGHAT and FQNNGV. CDR3 length: 17 residues. This clonotype was picked up many times. TCRdb re-called the 5' RACE reads through MiXCR, storing one row per CDR3 protein. The table includes tens of thousands of distinct CDR3 sequences, about 9.1% detected once. This TCR derives from an adult who was a healthcare worker with PCR-confirmed SARS-CoV-2 infection or an uninfected control (not recorded which). The rearrangement uses TRBV11-2 and TRBJ2-6; 7 bases line up with TRBD1. The specimen was whole blood. The CDR3 reads CASSSGTAFSGANVLTF. DNA of the CDR3: TGTGCCAGCAGCTCCGGGACAGCTTTCTCTGGGGCCAACGTCCTGACTTTC.